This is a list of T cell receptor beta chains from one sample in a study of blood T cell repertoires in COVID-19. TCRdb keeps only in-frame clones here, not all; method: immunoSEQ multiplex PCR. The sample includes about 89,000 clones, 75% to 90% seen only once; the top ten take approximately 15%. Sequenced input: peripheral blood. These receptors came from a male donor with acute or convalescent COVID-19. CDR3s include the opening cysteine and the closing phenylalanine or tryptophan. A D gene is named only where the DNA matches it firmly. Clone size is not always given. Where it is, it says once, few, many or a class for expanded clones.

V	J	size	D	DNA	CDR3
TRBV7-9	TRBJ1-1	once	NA	TGTGCCAGCAGCCGAAGAGTAGCGGTGAACACTGAAGCTTTCTTT	CASSRRVAVNTEAFF
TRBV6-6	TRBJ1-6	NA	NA	TGTGCCAGCAGTTACTCCAGGCTCAATAATTCACCCCTCCACTTT	CASSYSRLNNSPLHF
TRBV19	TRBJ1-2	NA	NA	TGTGCCAGTAGTTCGTCAGGGTACTATGGCTACACCTTC	CASSSSGYYGYTF
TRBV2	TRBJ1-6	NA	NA	TGTGCCAGCCGATGGGCAGGAAAGGAATCACCCCTCCACTTT	CASRWAGKESPLHF
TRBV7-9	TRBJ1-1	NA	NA	TGTGCCAGCATCCCTCAGTTAAACACTGAAGCTTTCTTT	CASIPQLNTEAFF
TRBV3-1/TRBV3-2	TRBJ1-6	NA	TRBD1	TGTGCCAGCAGCCAAGTCTGGGACAGCAATTCACCCCTCCACTTT	CASSQVWDSNSPLHF
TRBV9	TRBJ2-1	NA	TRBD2	TGTGCCAGCAGCCCGCGAAGAAGCGGGGGGGCCTACAATGAGCAGTTCTTC	CASSPRRSGGAYNEQFF
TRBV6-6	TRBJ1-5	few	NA	TGTGCCAGCAGTCCCACGGGTCAGCCCCAGCATTTT	CASSPTGQPQHF
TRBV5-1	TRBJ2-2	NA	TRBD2	TGCGCCAGCAGCTTGGTTAGCGGGGGGTACACCGGGGAGCTGTTTTTT	CASSLVSGGYTGELFF
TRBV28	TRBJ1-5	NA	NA	TGTGCCAGCAGTTTATTGGGGAGTCAGCCCCAGCATTTT	CASSLLGSQPQHF
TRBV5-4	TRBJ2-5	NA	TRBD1	TGTGCCAGCAGCTTGGCAGGGGGCTGGGAGGAGACCCAGTACTTC	CASSLAGGWEETQYF
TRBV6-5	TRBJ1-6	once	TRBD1	TGTGCCAGCAGGGCCCCGGGACAGGCAGTGTCACCCCTCCACTTT	CASRAPGQAVSPLHF
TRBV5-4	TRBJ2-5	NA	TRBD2	TGTGCCAGCAGCGATACAGCCTTTGGACTAGCGGCGGAGACCCAGTACTTC	CASSDTAFGLAAETQYF
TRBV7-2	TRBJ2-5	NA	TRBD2	TGTGCCAGCAGCCACCCGGGGGGGGAGACCCAGTACTTC	CASSHPGGETQYF
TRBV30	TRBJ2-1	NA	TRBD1	TGTGCCTGGAGCGGGGACAGGGACGCCTACAATGAGCAGTTCTTC	CAWSGDRDAYNEQFF
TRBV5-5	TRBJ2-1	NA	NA	TGTGCCAGCAGCTTGGTTCTAGCGAACTACAATGAGCAGTTCTTC	CASSLVLANYNEQFF
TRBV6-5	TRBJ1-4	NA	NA	TGTGCCAGCCGGGGACTAAGAGGGGAAAAACTGTTTTTT	CASRGLRGEKLFF
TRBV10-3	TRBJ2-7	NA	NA	TGTGCCATCAGAACTGCGGGATTTGAGCAGTACTTC	CAIRTAGFEQYF
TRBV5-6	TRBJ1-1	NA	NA	TGTGCCAGCAGCTCCCGGGGGACGAACACTGAAGCTTTCTTT	CASSSRGTNTEAFF
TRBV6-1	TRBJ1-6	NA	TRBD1	TGTGCCAGCAGTGACCGGTCAGGGGGCCTTTCTTCCCTCCACTTT	CASSDRSGGLSSLHF
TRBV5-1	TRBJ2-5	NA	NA	TGCGCCAGCAGCTTGGGGGGTCAGGGCTCGGTTCAAGAGACCCAGTACTTC	CASSLGGQGSVQETQYF
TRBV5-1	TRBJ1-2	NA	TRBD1	TGCGCCAGCAGCAGCGGACAGGAGAACTATGGCTACACCTTC	CASSSGQENYGYTF
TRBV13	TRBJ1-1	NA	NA	TGTGCCAGCAGCTTGAGGCAAGGGAACACTGAAGCTTTCTTT	CASSLRQGNTEAFF
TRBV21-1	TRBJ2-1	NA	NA	TGTGCCAGCAGCACCTCACAGTTCGACAATGAGCAGTTCTTC	CASSTSQFDNEQFF
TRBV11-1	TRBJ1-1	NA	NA	TGTGCCAGCAGCCCCTCCCGGGGGGAATATGGGGGAGCTTTCTTT	CASSPSRGEYGGAFF
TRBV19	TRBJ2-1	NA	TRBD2	TGTGCCAGTACCTTTAGCGGGGGGCTTGAGCAGTTCTTC	CASTFSGGLEQFF
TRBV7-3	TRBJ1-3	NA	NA	TGTGCCAGCAGCTTGGACAGTTTCGGGAACACCATATATTTT	CASSLDSFGNTIYF
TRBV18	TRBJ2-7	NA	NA	TGTGCCAGCTCACCAATGGGCAGCTACGAGCAGTACTTC	CASSPMGSYEQYF
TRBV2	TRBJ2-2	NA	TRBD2	TGTGCCAGCAGTGAAGCGCAGGCTAGCGGGGTTAACACCGGGGAGCTGTTTTTT	CASSEAQASGVNTGELFF
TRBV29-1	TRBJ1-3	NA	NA	TGCAGCGTCGTGACAGTGGGTGGAAACACCATATATTTT	CSVVTVGGNTIYF
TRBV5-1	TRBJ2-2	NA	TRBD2	TGCGCCAGCAGCTCAGCGGGGGTTAACACCGGGGAGCTGTTTTTT	CASSSAGVNTGELFF
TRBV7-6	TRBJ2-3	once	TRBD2	TGTGCCAGCAGCTTAGCGCCCAGCGGGGGGTCATTTTCTTACACAGATACGCAGTATTTT	CASSLAPSGGSFSYTDTQYF
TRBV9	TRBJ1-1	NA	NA	TGTGCCAGCCAGCCTTGGGACTCAAGGACCACTGAAGCTTTCTTT	CASQPWDSRTTEAFF
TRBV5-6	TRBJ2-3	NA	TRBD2	TGTGCCAGCAGCCCACTAGCGGGGAGCACAGATACGCAGTATTTT	CASSPLAGSTDTQYF
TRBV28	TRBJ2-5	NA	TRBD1	TGTGCCAGCAGTCCGGGACAGGGAGAGACCCAGTACTTC	CASSPGQGETQYF
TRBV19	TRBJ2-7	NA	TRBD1	TGTGCCAGTAGTGGGCCAGGGGGCGAGCAGTACTTC	CASSGPGGEQYF
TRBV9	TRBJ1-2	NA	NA	TGTGCCAGCAGCGTAGAGGTGGGGAGCTATGGCTACACCTTC	CASSVEVGSYGYTF
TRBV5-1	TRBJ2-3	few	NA	TGCGCCAGCAGCCCGAGGTCTACGTTCACAGATACGCAGTATTTT	CASSPRSTFTDTQYF
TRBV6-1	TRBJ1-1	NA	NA	TGTGCCAGCAGTGAAGGACACCTAATCGACGAAGCTTTCTTT	CASSEGHLIDEAFF
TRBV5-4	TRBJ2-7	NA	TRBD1	TGTGCCAGCAGCCAACCCTCCATTGGGACAGGGCTCCACGAGCAGTACTTC	CASSQPSIGTGLHEQYF
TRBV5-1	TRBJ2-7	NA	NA	TGCGCCAGCAGTTCATTCCCGGGAACCTACGAGCAGTACTTC	CASSSFPGTYEQYF
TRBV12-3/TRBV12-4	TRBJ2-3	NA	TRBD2	TGTGCCAGCACCCGGGGGGGTACAGATACGCAGTATTTT	CASTRGGTDTQYF
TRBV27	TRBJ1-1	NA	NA	TGTGCCAGCAGGGCCGGGTCCGAAGCTTTCTTT	CASRAGSEAFF
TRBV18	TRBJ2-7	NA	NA	TGTGCCAGCTCAAAATCTCAGGGATCCTACGAGCAGTACTTC	CASSKSQGSYEQYF
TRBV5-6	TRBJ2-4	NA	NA	TGTGCCAGCAGCTTGTATGACAGGGGAGGGGACATTCAGTACTTC	CASSLYDRGGDIQYF
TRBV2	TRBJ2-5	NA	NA	TGTGCCAGCAGTGAAAACAGGGGGAGGGAAGAGACCCAGTACTTC	CASSENRGREETQYF
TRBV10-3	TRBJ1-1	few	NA	TGTGCCATCAGTGAGTCGACGGGGGTCGTGGCTTTCTTT	CAISESTGVVAFF
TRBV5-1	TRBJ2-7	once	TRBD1	TGCGCCAGCAGCTTGTCTGGACAGGGGTGGGTCGAGCAGTACTTC	CASSLSGQGWVEQYF
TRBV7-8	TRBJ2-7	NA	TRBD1	TGTGCCAGCAGCCCCTCCGGAACAGGGGGCGATGCTAACCCTAAACTACGCCCCTACGAGCAGTACTTC	CASSPSGTGGDANPKLRPYEQYF
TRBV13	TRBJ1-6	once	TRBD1	TGTGCCAGCAGCCCCGGACAGGTGAATTCACCCCTCCACTTT	CASSPGQVNSPLHF